Listed below are T cell receptor beta chains from one sample, sequenced in a study of T cells after yellow fever vaccination. TCRdb used MiXCR to reprocess the 5' RACE reads, holding one entry per CDR3 protein. The profile shows about 160,000 distinct CDR3 sequences, 9.3% of them singletons. Sequencing used CD8+ T cells sorted from PBMCs, obtained 45 days after the yellow fever booster vaccination. All receptors come from a young man who received the YFV17D yellow fever vaccine. The CDR3 runs from the conserved cysteine through the conserved F or W. D genes are given only for firm matches. A row's size may be missing; if present it is once, few, many or a size class.

D gene: .
clone size: many
J gene: TRBJ2-1
V gene: TRBV7-3
CDR3 DNA: TGTGCCAGCAGCTCTATCGGGGGCAATGAGCAGTTCTTC
CDR3 protein: CASSSIGGNEQFF

D gene: TRBD2
clone size: few
J gene: TRBJ2-1
V gene: TRBV15
CDR3 DNA: TGTGCCACCAGCAGAGGCCCTATTAGCGGGGGCTCCTACAATGAGCAGTTCTTC
CDR3 protein: CATSRGPISGGSYNEQFF

D gene: .
clone size: .
J gene: TRBJ2-7
V gene: TRBV11-2
CDR3 DNA: TGTGCCAGCAGCTTAGGGTTTAACTACGAGCAGTACTTC
CDR3 protein: CASSLGFNYEQYF

D gene: .
clone size: few
J gene: TRBJ1-1
V gene: TRBV27
CDR3 DNA: TGTGCCAGCAGTTTAATCCCGGGGAAAGGGACTGAAGCTTTCTTT
CDR3 protein: CASSLIPGKGTEAFF

D gene: .
clone size: .
J gene: TRBJ1-2
V gene: TRBV7-2
CDR3 DNA: TGTGCCAGCAGCTCGGGAGGTCCGGGGGAGGCCGCTAACTATGGCTACACCTTC
CDR3 protein: CASSSGGPGEAANYGYTF

D gene: .
clone size: .
J gene: TRBJ2-3
V gene: TRBV10-3
CDR3 DNA: TGTGCCATCAGTGAGTCGATTGGTTCTAGCACAGATACGCAGTATTTT
CDR3 protein: CAISESIGSSTDTQYF

D gene: TRBD1
clone size: .
J gene: TRBJ2-6
V gene: TRBV23-1
CDR3 DNA: TGCGCCAGCAGTCAATCGGCGACAGGGGCTCCTTCTGGGGCCAACGTCCTGACTTTC
CDR3 protein: CASSQSATGAPSGANVLTF

D gene: .
clone size: .
J gene: TRBJ1-1
V gene: TRBV20-1
CDR3 DNA: TGCAGTGCCACGGCGGTCGCGACAGCTAACACTGAAGCTTTCTTT
CDR3 protein: CSATAVATANTEAFF

D gene: .
clone size: many
J gene: TRBJ2-6
V gene: TRBV19
CDR3 DNA: TGTGCCAGTAGTAATGGTGGTGTCTCTGGGGCCAACGTCCTGACTTTC
CDR3 protein: CASSNGGVSGANVLTF

D gene: TRBD1
clone size: few
J gene: TRBJ2-1
V gene: TRBV4-3
CDR3 DNA: TGCGCCAGCAGCCAAGTTAGGACAGGGGGCTATAATGAGCAGTTCTTC
CDR3 protein: CASSQVRTGGYNEQFF

D gene: .
clone size: .
J gene: TRBJ1-6
V gene: TRBV25-1
CDR3 DNA: TGTGCCAGCACTACCGGGTGGAATTCACCCCTCCACTTT
CDR3 protein: CASTTGWNSPLHF

D gene: TRBD2
clone size: many
J gene: TRBJ2-1
V gene: TRBV4-3
CDR3 DNA: TGCGCCAGCAGCCAGCGGCTAGCGGGGGAGTTCAATGAGCAGTTCTTC
CDR3 protein: CASSQRLAGEFNEQFF

D gene: .
clone size: many
J gene: TRBJ2-7
V gene: TRBV29-1
CDR3 DNA: TGCAGCGTTGGGGATACATCCTACGAGCAGTACTTC
CDR3 protein: CSVGDTSYEQYF

D gene: .
clone size: .
J gene: TRBJ2-1
V gene: TRBV4-1
CDR3 DNA: TGCGCCAGCGGGGGGGGCGAACTCGTAAACAATGAGCAGTTCTTC
CDR3 protein: CASGGGELVNNEQFF

D gene: .
clone size: few
J gene: TRBJ1-6
V gene: TRBV6-6
CDR3 DNA: TGTGCCAGCAGCTCACCCCTCCACTTT
CDR3 protein: CASSSPLHF

D gene: TRBD1
clone size: once
J gene: TRBJ1-2
V gene: TRBV25-1
CDR3 DNA: TGTGCCAGCAGTTGGACAGGGAGTTCTGGCTACACCTTC
CDR3 protein: CASSWTGSSGYTF

D gene: .
clone size: few
J gene: TRBJ1-2
V gene: TRBV7-9
CDR3 DNA: TGTGCCAGCAGCTTGAACAGTATTACCTATGGCTACACCTTC
CDR3 protein: CASSLNSITYGYTF

D gene: .
clone size: few
J gene: TRBJ1-1
V gene: TRBV29-1
CDR3 DNA: TGCAGCGTCGGAAGGTGGGGCACTGAAGCTTTCTTT
CDR3 protein: CSVGRWGTEAFF

D gene: .
clone size: few
J gene: TRBJ1-1
V gene: TRBV11-2
CDR3 DNA: TGTGCCAGCAGCTTAGTGGAGAACAAGCAGGACACTGAAGCTTTCTTT
CDR3 protein: CASSLVENKQDTEAFF

D gene: .
clone size: few
J gene: TRBJ2-5
V gene: TRBV6-2/TRBV6-3
CDR3 DNA: TGTGCCAGCAGTTTCCGCGGCGGACCGGAGTTC
CDR3 protein: CASSFRGGPEF

D gene: .
clone size: .
J gene: TRBJ2-5
V gene: TRBV7-9
CDR3 DNA: TGTGCCAGCAGCTTAGGATGGGGCCAAGAGACCCAGTACTTC
CDR3 protein: CASSLGWGQETQYF

D gene: .
clone size: .
J gene: TRBJ1-1
V gene: TRBV5-1
CDR3 DNA: TGCGCCAGCAGGCTTTCCATGAACACTGAAGCTTTCTTT
CDR3 protein: CASRLSMNTEAFF

D gene: .
clone size: .
J gene: TRBJ2-3
V gene: TRBV20-1
CDR3 DNA: TGCAGTGTCGACGATTACAGGCCGGGCATATCCACAGATACGCAGTATTTT
CDR3 protein: CSVDDYRPGISTDTQYF

D gene: .
clone size: few
J gene: TRBJ1-4
V gene: TRBV2
CDR3 DNA: TGTGCCAGCAGTGCTACCGCTTCAACTAATGAAAAACTGTTTTTT
CDR3 protein: CASSATASTNEKLFF

D gene: .
clone size: .
J gene: TRBJ2-4
V gene: TRBV12-3/TRBV12-4
CDR3 DNA: TGTGCCAGCAGTCCCCCACAGATAGCCAAAAACATTCAGTACTTC
CDR3 protein: CASSPPQIAKNIQYF

D gene: .
clone size: .
J gene: TRBJ1-4
V gene: TRBV4-3
CDR3 DNA: TGCGCCAGCAGCCAAGAGAGGGGAGGTTATGAAAAACTGTTTTTT
CDR3 protein: CASSQERGGYEKLFF

D gene: .
clone size: many
J gene: TRBJ2-7
V gene: TRBV4-3
CDR3 DNA: TGCGCCAGCAGCCAAGAGGTACCAGGGCCGGCCTACGAGCAGTACTTC
CDR3 protein: CASSQEVPGPAYEQYF

D gene: TRBD1
clone size: .
J gene: TRBJ2-1
V gene: TRBV7-9
CDR3 DNA: TGTGCCAGCAGCTTAGAAAGACAGGGTAGGCCGTTCTTC
CDR3 protein: CASSLERQGRPFF

D gene: .
clone size: few
J gene: TRBJ2-1
V gene: TRBV9
CDR3 DNA: TGTGCCAGCAGCGTAGCGGAGTCCCCCTACAATGAGCAGTTCTTC
CDR3 protein: CASSVAESPYNEQFF

D gene: TRBD2
clone size: few
J gene: TRBJ2-3
V gene: TRBV12-3/TRBV12-4
CDR3 DNA: TGTGCCAGCAGTTTTTTGGCTAGCGGGGTCACAGATACGCAGTATTTT
CDR3 protein: CASSFLASGVTDTQYF

D gene: TRBD2
clone size: many
J gene: TRBJ2-3
V gene: TRBV5-5
CDR3 DNA: TGTGCCAGCAGCCCATTGGGACTAGTCTCATCCGATACGCAGTATTTT
CDR3 protein: CASSPLGLVSSDTQYF

D gene: .
clone size: many
J gene: TRBJ1-1
V gene: TRBV15
CDR3 DNA: TGTGCCACCAGCCTCATTGGGGTGGGCACTGAAGCTTTCTTT
CDR3 protein: CATSLIGVGTEAFF

D gene: TRBD1
clone size: .
J gene: TRBJ1-2
V gene: TRBV27
CDR3 DNA: TGTGCCAGCAGTATGGGACAGGGTACTAACTATGGCTACACCTTC
CDR3 protein: CASSMGQGTNYGYTF

D gene: TRBD1
clone size: few
J gene: TRBJ1-2
V gene: TRBV12-3/TRBV12-4
CDR3 DNA: TGTGCCAGTTTGACAGGGGATGGCGACTATGGCTACACCTTC
CDR3 protein: CASLTGDGDYGYTF

D gene: .
clone size: few
J gene: TRBJ1-4
V gene: TRBV4-3
CDR3 DNA: TGCGCCAGCAGCCAAGATGGGTGGGGAAATGAAAAACTGTTTTTT
CDR3 protein: CASSQDGWGNEKLFF

D gene: .
clone size: few
J gene: TRBJ2-7
V gene: TRBV19
CDR3 DNA: TGTGCCAGTAGGGGGATGGCCCTAGACGAGCAGTACTTC
CDR3 protein: CASRGMALDEQYF

D gene: .
clone size: .
J gene: TRBJ2-7
V gene: TRBV6-6
CDR3 DNA: TGTGCCAGCTCCGCCCAAGTGGGGAACGAGCAGTACTTC
CDR3 protein: CASSAQVGNEQYF

D gene: TRBD2
clone size: few
J gene: TRBJ2-1
V gene: TRBV10-2
CDR3 DNA: TGCGCCAGCAAAAGGACTAGCGCGTCTAATGAGCAGTTCTTC
CDR3 protein: CASKRTSASNEQFF

D gene: .
clone size: few
J gene: TRBJ2-7
V gene: TRBV4-1
CDR3 DNA: TGCGCCAGCAGCCGCCAAAATATCGGCGAGCAGTACTTC
CDR3 protein: CASSRQNIGEQYF

D gene: TRBD1
clone size: few
J gene: TRBJ2-2
V gene: TRBV4-3
CDR3 DNA: TGCGCCAGCAGCCGCCGACAGGGAAGTTTTGCCGGGGAGCTGTTTTTT
CDR3 protein: CASSRRQGSFAGELFF

D gene: .
clone size: .
J gene: TRBJ2-3
V gene: TRBV4-1
CDR3 DNA: TGCGCCAGCAGCCAAGAAACAGGCACAGATACGCAGTATTTT
CDR3 protein: CASSQETGTDTQYF

D gene: .
clone size: .
J gene: TRBJ2-1
V gene: TRBV27
CDR3 DNA: TGTGCCAGCAGTCCCTCTGGTAGTAGGGGGGCTAGGAATGAGCAGTTCTTC
CDR3 protein: CASSPSGSRGARNEQFF

D gene: .
clone size: few
J gene: TRBJ2-3
V gene: TRBV7-3
CDR3 DNA: TGTGCCAGCAGCTTAACACTCTCCCCCCCAGATACGCAGTATTTT
CDR3 protein: CASSLTLSPPDTQYF

D gene: .
clone size: many
J gene: TRBJ1-1
V gene: TRBV12-3/TRBV12-4
CDR3 DNA: TGTGCCAGCACTCTCGGGAACACTGAAGCTTTCTTT
CDR3 protein: CASTLGNTEAFF

D gene: TRBD2
clone size: few
J gene: TRBJ2-3
V gene: TRBV4-1
CDR3 DNA: TGCGCCAGCAGCCAAGATCCCCCAACTAGCGGGGTCACAGATACGCAGTATTTT
CDR3 protein: CASSQDPPTSGVTDTQYF

D gene: .
clone size: many
J gene: TRBJ2-1
V gene: TRBV5-1
CDR3 DNA: TGCGCCAGCACCGGGACACATATCTTCAATGAGCAGTTCTTC
CDR3 protein: CASTGTHIFNEQFF

D gene: .
clone size: .
J gene: TRBJ2-2
V gene: TRBV6-1
CDR3 DNA: TGTGCCAGCAGTGGCACGACCCTCCTGGGGACCGGGGAGCTGTTTTTT
CDR3 protein: CASSGTTLLGTGELFF